The 10 T cell receptor beta chains presented below share a single source sample, sequenced in a study of shared clonotypes between healthy human individuals. Libraries were prepared by immunoSEQ multiplex PCR; TCRdb keeps only in-frame clonotypes and omits some of them. In the table there are about 700,000 clones, about 74% of which are singletons. Sequences were obtained from memory CD4+ T cells sorted from blood. Stated subset: CD45RA-negative fraction. Receptors originate from a woman aged 25-40 years in good health.

The chain uses TRBV15 and TRBJ2-1; 8 bases fit TRBD2. V lost 4 bases, J lost 1 base, and 3 bases stayed unmatched. This CDR3 spans 15 amino acids. In germline, CDR1 is LNHNV, CDR2 YYDKDF (reference sequence). The CDR3 sequence: CATSMTSVSYNEQFF. As DNA, the CDR3 is TGTGCCACCAGCATGACTAGCGTGTCCTACAATGAGCAGTTCTTC.

The chain uses TRBV2 and TRBJ2-7; D ambiguous. The germline V gene has CDR1 SNHLY and CDR2 FYNNEI. The CDR3 has 13 amino acids. Trimming removed 3 bases from V and 6 bases from J, with 12 bases in between. For the CDR3, the DNA is TGTGCCAGCAGTGACGATGACATTGGCGAGCAGTACTTC. Translating gives CASSDDDIGEQYF.

The rearrangement joins TRBV7-9 to TRBJ2-5, with TRBD2 identical over 15 bases. This CDR3 region has 16 residues. The trim removed 5 bases at V and 1 base at J, leaving 2 bases unmatched. Germline CDR1 SEHNR, CDR2 FQNEAQ (reference sequence). CDR3 residues: CASSRTSGRAQETQYF. The DNA of the CDR3 is TGTGCCAGCAGCCGGACTAGCGGGAGGGCCCAAGAGACCCAGTACTTC.

The chain links TRBV18 to TRBJ1-2; D is unclear. Trimming took off 10 bases at V and 4 bases at J, with 16 bases between the two ends. CDR1 KGHSH and CDR2 LQKENI come from the germline V gene. The CDR3 runs 13 residues. The CDR3: CATSSDRVYGYTF. The CDR3, as DNA: TGTGCCACCTCGAGCGACCGAGTCTATGGCTACACCTTC. The whole variable domain, remainder taken from reference TRBV18 and TRBJ1-2, is NAGVMQNPRHLVRRRGQEARLRCSPMKGHSHVYWYRQLPEEGLKFMVYLQKENIIDESGMPKERFSAEFPKEGPSILRIQQVVRGDSAAYFCATSSDRVYGYTFGSGTRLTVV.

The chain is built from TRBV15 and TRBJ1-5; D is ambiguous. Germline-derived CDR1 and CDR2 are LNHNV and YYDKDF (reference sequence). The V gene lost 0 bases and the J gene lost 7 bases, with 4 bases spanning the gap. The CDR3 spans 12 residues. CDR3 amino acids: CATSRDLQPQHF. The CDR3 DNA is TGTGCCACCAGCAGAGATCTCCAGCCCCAGCATTTT.

This clone has a single count. The V call is TRBV18, the J call TRBJ1-3; D remains ambiguous. The CDR3 totals 16 residues. Deletions cut 3 bases from V and 0 bases from J, with 12 bases between. Germline V gene lookup returns CDR1 KGHSH and CDR2 LQKENI. CDR3: CASSPSTADSGNTIYF. In DNA form, the CDR3 reads TGTGCCAGCTCACCTTCGACGGCGGACTCTGGAAACACCATATATTTT.

The chain joins TRBV11-3 to TRBJ2-1; D unclear. Trimming stripped 2 bases from V and 2 bases from J, with 13 bases between. Looked up from germline, CDR1 is SGHNT and CDR2 is YENEEA. The CDR3 length is 16 residues. For the CDR3, the DNA is TGTGCCAGCAGCTTAAGTGCAGATTCCGCCTACAATGAGCAGTTCTTC. It codes for CASSLSADSAYNEQFF.

This clone was counted a single time. This chain connects TRBV25-1 to TRBJ1-2; no firm D call. V was cut by 4 bases and J by 8 bases, with 20 bases left in between. CDR1 and CDR2 from the germline V gene are MGHDK and SYGVNS. This CDR3 region has 15 residues. CDR3 bases: TGTGCCAGCAGTGCTTTCGGCACAGTTATCTCCGGCTACACCTTC. It encodes CASSAFGTVISGYTF.

The rearrangement links TRBV28 to TRBJ2-1; unclear D gene. The CDR3 loop spans 13 amino acids. The V gene lost 2 bases and the J gene lost 8 bases, with 10 bases spanning the gap. The germline V gene encodes CDR1 MDHEN and CDR2 SYDVKM. CDR3 nucleotide sequence: TGTGCCAGCAGTTTACCCCTTATATATGAGCAGTTCTTC. Amino acids: CASSLPLIYEQFF.

V is TRBV10-1 and J is TRBJ2-3; TRBD2 agrees at 11 bases. From germline, CDR1 is WNHNN and CDR2 SYGVQD (reference sequence). This CDR3 has 16 residues. V lost 4 bases and J lost 2; bases outside the gene matches: 5. In nucleotides, the CDR3 is TGCGCCAGCAGTGGACTAGCGGGAATTACCACAGATACGCAGTATTTT. It yields the protein CASSGLAGITTDTQYF.